These T cell receptor beta chains were read from a single sample in a study of T cell responses to AZD1222 COVID-19 vaccine. The assay was immunoSEQ multiplex PCR, and TCRdb's table has in-frame clones only and misses some. There are about 180,000 clones in the sample; 70% to 90% occur only once, and 7.5% to 9.5% lies in the top ten. Sequencing was performed on peripheral blood, taken on day 0 of AZD1222 vaccination. The receptors come from an adult in good health. Both conserved end residues are part of each CDR3. Fields, in order: D gene, J gene, clone size, CDR3 length, V gene, CDR3 DNA, CDR3 protein. D genes are given only for firm matches. A clone size is listed for some rows: how often the clone was seen (once, few, many), or a class if it is expanded.

NA,TRBJ1-5,NA,14,TRBV10-2,TGCGCCAGCCGCTTAAGCGATAGCAATCAGCCCCAGCATTTT,CASRLSDSNQPQHF
NA,TRBJ1-5,once,17,TRBV15,TGTGCCACCAGCAGAGGACCCAGAGGGAACCTCAATCAGCCCCAGCATTTT,CATSRGPRGNLNQPQHF
NA,TRBJ2-7,NA,11,TRBV3-1/TRBV3-2,TGTGCCAGCGGACCCTTTTTGGAGCAGTACTTC,CASGPFLEQYF
NA,TRBJ1-2,few,12,TRBV24-1,TGTGCCACCAGTGAAGGCCTCTATGGCTACACCTTC,CATSEGLYGYTF
NA,TRBJ2-7,once,17,TRBV28,TGTGCCAGCAGATCGGGGGCAGGGTCACTGGGGATCTACGAGCAGTACTTC,CASRSGAGSLGIYEQYF
NA,TRBJ1-5,NA,13,TRBV6-1,TGTGCCAGCGCCCCCCGGGCGGGCCAGCCCCAGCATTTT,CASAPRAGQPQHF
NA,TRBJ1-1,NA,13,TRBV4-2,TGTGCCAGCAGCCTTCAAGGGGACACTGAAGCTTTCTTT,CASSLQGDTEAFF
TRBD1,TRBJ2-3,NA,14,TRBV6-6,TGTGCCAGCAGTGTAACAGGGGCGACAGATACGCAGTATTTT,CASSVTGATDTQYF
TRBD2,TRBJ2-2,NA,13,TRBV2,TGTGCCAGCCGGGGGGGGACCGACGGGGAGCTGTTTTTT,CASRGGTDGELFF
TRBD1,TRBJ1-1,NA,14,TRBV2,TGTGCCAGCAGTTTAGCAGGGGGATTAGGCGAAGCTTTCTTT,CASSLAGGLGEAFF
NA,TRBJ1-2,NA,16,TRBV6-5,TGTGCCAGCAGTTATTTCGATGTTGGACACGATTATGGCTACACCTTC,CASSYFDVGHDYGYTF
NA,TRBJ2-7,medium-sized,17,TRBV5-1,TGCGCCAGCAGCTGGAGCCCCGGGACTCCGAGCTCCTACGAGCAGTACTTC,CASSWSPGTPSSYEQYF
NA,TRBJ1-2,NA,14,TRBV30,TGTGCCTGGCAGGGTCCTACCCCCAACTATGGCTACACCTTC,CAWQGPTPNYGYTF
NA,TRBJ2-7,NA,12,TRBV9,TGTGCCAGCGGCAGGGACTTGATAGAGCAGTACTTC,CASGRDLIEQYF
TRBD1,TRBJ2-7,NA,13,TRBV30,TGTGCCTGGGGGACAGGTCTCTCCTACGAGCAGTACTTC,CAWGTGLSYEQYF
TRBD1,TRBJ2-7,NA,14,TRBV27,TGTGCCAGCAGTCCCCGGGACAGCTCCTACGAGCAGTACTTC,CASSPRDSSYEQYF
NA,TRBJ1-2,NA,15,TRBV5-4,TGTGCCAGCAGCTTGTCTGCGGGGGCTAACTATGGCTACACCTTC,CASSLSAGANYGYTF
NA,TRBJ1-2,NA,16,TRBV6-2/TRBV6-3,TGTGCCAGCAGTTACCTTCCGGGGGGCCGACACGATGGCTACACCTTC,CASSYLPGGRHDGYTF
NA,TRBJ2-7,NA,15,TRBV7-2,TGTGCCAGCAGCTTAACGTCGGGGGAAGGATACGAGCAGTACTTC,CASSLTSGEGYEQYF
NA,TRBJ1-2,NA,14,TRBV6-5,TGTGCCAGCAGTTACTCGAGGCAGGCCTTTGACTACACCTTC,CASSYSRQAFDYTF
NA,TRBJ1-4,NA,14,TRBV4-1,TGCGCCAGCAGCCTGGGGGCCCGGGATGAAAAACTGTTTTTT,CASSLGARDEKLFF
NA,TRBJ1-1,once,13,TRBV9,TGTGCCAGCAGCGCGGACAGCTACACTGAAGCTTTCTTT,CASSADSYTEAFF
NA,TRBJ1-3,NA,16,TRBV9,TGTGCCAGCAGCGTAGAGCCGAGTAGCCCTGGAAACACCATATATTTT,CASSVEPSSPGNTIYF
NA,TRBJ1-2,NA,13,TRBV28,TGTGCCAGCAGTTTAGGACGGTACTATGGCTACACCTTC,CASSLGRYYGYTF
NA,TRBJ2-7,once,14,TRBV11-2,TGTGCCAGCAGCTTAGTCCGACTAGGGAGCGAGCAGTACTTC,CASSLVRLGSEQYF
NA,TRBJ2-1,NA,12,TRBV7-3,TGTGCCAGCAGCTCTAGGGGAGGCGAGCAGTTCTTC,CASSSRGGEQFF